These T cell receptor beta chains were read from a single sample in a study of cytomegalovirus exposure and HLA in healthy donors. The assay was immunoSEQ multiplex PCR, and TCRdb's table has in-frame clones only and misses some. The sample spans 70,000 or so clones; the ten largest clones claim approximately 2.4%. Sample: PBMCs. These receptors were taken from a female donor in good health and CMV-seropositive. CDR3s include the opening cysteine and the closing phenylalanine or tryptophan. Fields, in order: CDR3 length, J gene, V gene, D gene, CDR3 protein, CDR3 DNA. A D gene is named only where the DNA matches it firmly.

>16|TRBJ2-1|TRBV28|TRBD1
CASSVTGTGRYNEQFF
TGTGCCAGCAGTGTAACCGGGACAGGGAGATACAATGAGCAGTTCTTC
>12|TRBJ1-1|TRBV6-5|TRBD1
CASNAGQGGAFF
TGTGCCAGCAACGCAGGACAGGGCGGCGCTTTCTTT
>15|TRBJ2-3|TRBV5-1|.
CASSLGQTSTDTQYF
TGCGCCAGCAGCTTGGGTCAGACTTCCACAGATACGCAGTATTTT
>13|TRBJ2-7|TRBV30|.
CAWKQGLSYEQYF
TGTGCCTGGAAGCAGGGGCTCTCCTACGAGCAGTACTTC
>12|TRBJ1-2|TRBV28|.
CASRSGMDGYTF
TGTGCCAGCAGGTCAGGAATGGATGGCTACACCTTC
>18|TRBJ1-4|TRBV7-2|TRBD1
CASSLVGGQGVLYEKLFF
TGTGCCAGCAGCTTAGTTGGGGGACAGGGGGTTCTATATGAAAAACTGTTTTTT
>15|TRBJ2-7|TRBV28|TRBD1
CASSLRTGGSYEQYF
TGTGCCAGCAGTTTGAGAACAGGGGGTTCCTACGAGCAGTACTTC
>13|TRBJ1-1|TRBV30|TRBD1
CAWTLRGGRGAFF
TGTGCCTGGACCTTAAGAGGGGGCCGGGGAGCTTTCTTT
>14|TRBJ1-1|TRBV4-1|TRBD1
CASSLGTGGTEAFF
TGCGCCAGCAGCCTAGGGACAGGGGGGACTGAAGCTTTCTTT
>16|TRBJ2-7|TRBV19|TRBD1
CASSIEGTGQSYEQYF
TGTGCCAGTAGTATAGAAGGGACAGGGCAGTCCTACGAGCAGTACTTC
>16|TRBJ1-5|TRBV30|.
CAWSVRGGWKNQPQHF
TGTGCCTGGAGTGTACGGGGAGGGTGGAAAAATCAGCCCCAGCATTTT
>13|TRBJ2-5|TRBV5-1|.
CASGRGREETQYF
TGCGCCAGCGGTAGGGGGAGAGAAGAGACCCAGTACTTC
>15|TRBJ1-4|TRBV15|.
CATSRLGATNEKLFF
TGTGCCACCAGCAGGCTCGGGGCAACTAATGAAAAACTGTTTTTT
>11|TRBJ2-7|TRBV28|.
CASSVHYEQYF
TGTGCCAGCAGTGTTCACTACGAGCAGTACTTC
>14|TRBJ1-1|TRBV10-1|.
CASSPGTMDTEAFF
TGCGCCAGCAGTCCCGGGACAATGGACACTGAAGCTTTCTTT
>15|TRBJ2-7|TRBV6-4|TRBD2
CASSVLAGEPYEQYF
TGTGCCAGCAGTGTACTAGCGGGCGAGCCCTACGAGCAGTACTTC
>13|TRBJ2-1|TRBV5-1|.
CASSLNSRDEQFF
TGCGCCAGCAGCTTGAACAGTCGCGATGAGCAGTTCTTC
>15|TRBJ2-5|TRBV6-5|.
CASKGGAGSQETQYF
TGTGCCAGCAAGGGGGGAGCGGGGTCCCAAGAGACCCAGTACTTC
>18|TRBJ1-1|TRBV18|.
CASSETIGPTLMNTEAFF
TGTGCCAGCTCAGAGACTATTGGACCAACCCTTATGAACACTGAAGCTTTCTTT
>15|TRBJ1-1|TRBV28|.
CASSLSMGLNTEAFF
TGTGCCAGCAGTTTATCTATGGGGCTGAACACTGAAGCTTTCTTT
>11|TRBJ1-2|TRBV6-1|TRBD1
CQTGMNYGYTF
TGTCAGACAGGGATGAACTATGGCTACACCTTC
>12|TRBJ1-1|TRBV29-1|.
CSVQKMNTEAFF
TGCAGCGTGCAGAAAATGAACACTGAAGCTTTCTTT
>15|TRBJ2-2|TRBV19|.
CASSSRQAYTGELFF
TGTGCCAGTAGTTCCCGGCAGGCCTACACCGGGGAGCTGTTTTTT
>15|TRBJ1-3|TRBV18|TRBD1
CASSQGQGDGNTIYF
TGTGCCAGCTCCCAGGGACAGGGGGACGGAAACACCATATATTTT
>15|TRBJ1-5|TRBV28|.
CASRTLQGGNQPQHF
TGTGCCAGCAGAACCCTTCAGGGTGGCAATCAGCCCCAGCATTTT
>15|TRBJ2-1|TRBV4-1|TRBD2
CASSQDWGGVREQFF
TGCGCCAGCAGCCAAGATTGGGGGGGGGTGAGGGAGCAGTTCTTC
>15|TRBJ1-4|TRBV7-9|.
CASTRAQAGWEKLFF
TGTGCCAGCACCAGGGCACAGGCGGGATGGGAAAAACTGTTTTTT